The 22 T cell receptor beta chains below all came from one sample that was sequenced in a study of cytomegalovirus exposure and HLA in healthy donors (dated by TCRdb to the late 2010s). Libraries came from the immunoSEQ multiplex PCR assay. TCRdb re-hosts the immuneACCESS table, in-frame sequences only. Its copies lack some clones; in the studies checked, an unresolved V gene accounts for under half of them, and the cause for the rest is not known. For this sample there are 90,000 to 100,000 clones; roughly 90% appear just once. The ten biggest clones cover 6% to 6.5% of the sample. The sample comprised PBMCs. Every receptor here comes from a man younger than 35 in good health and CMV-seropositive.

The chain combines TRBV4-2 with TRBJ2-1; 10 bases are shared with TRBD2. Germline-derived CDR1 and CDR2 are LGHNA and YNFKEQ. J gave up 7 bases and V 0 bases, and 12 bases lay outside the gene matches. The CDR3 consists of 18 residues. This chain's CDR3 is CASSQDRVGAGGGNEQFF. CDR3 DNA: TGTGCCAGCAGCCAAGATCGAGTTGGAGCGGGGGGGGGTAATGAGCAGTTCTTC.

This chain connects TRBV9 to TRBJ2-5; TRBD2 matches at 8 bases. CDR1 and CDR2 (germline): SGDLS, YYNGEE. The V and J ends lost 0 bases and 2 bases, in that order; junction bases with no gene match: 6. The CDR3 has 16 residues. The DNA of the CDR3 is TGTGCCAGCAGCGTAGAGGGCGGGGGGACACAAGAGACCCAGTACTTC. Its translation is CASSVEGGGTQETQYF.

J is TRBJ2-1 and V is TRBV4-1; a weak D match, TRBD2 (5 bases). Germline V gives CDR1 MGHRA, CDR2 YSYEKL. The CDR3 sequence is 16 residues long. The V and J ends lost 1 base and 0 bases respectively, with 10 bases between them. Here the CDR3 reads CASSQVPRDSYNEQFF. The DNA for the CDR3 is TGCGCCAGCAGCCAAGTTCCCCGGGACTCCTACAATGAGCAGTTCTTC.

This chain links TRBV28 with TRBJ2-3; 7 bases map to TRBD2. The V and J ends lost 3 bases and 3 bases, in that order; junction bases with no gene match: 6. The CDR3 loop spans 15 amino acids. CDR1 and CDR2 from the germline V gene are MDHEN and SYDVKM. The CDR3 DNA is TGTGCCAGCAGTTTCGGGGGGAGTCGGACAGATACGCAGTATTTT. Translated, it gives CASSFGGSRTDTQYF.

CDR3 sequence: CASSLAVASGGAEEQFF. CDR3 in DNA: TGTGCCAGCAGCCTGGCTGTGGCTAGCGGGGGGGCAGAGGAGCAGTTCTTC. The rearrangement uses TRBV5-8 and TRBJ2-1, with 12 nucleotides matching TRBD2. Germline values: CDR1 SGHTS, CDR2 YDEGEE. The CDR3 extends over 17 amino acids. V dropped 4 bases and J dropped 10; count of bases not matched to a gene: 15. Based on the CDR3 plus reference TRBV5-8 and TRBJ2-1, the full variable domain is EAGVTQSPTHLIKTRGQQATLRCSPISGHTSVYWYQQALGLGLQFLLWYDEGEERNRGNFPPRFSGRQFPNYSSELNVNALELEDSALYLCASSLAVASGGAEEQFFGPGTRLTVL.

V gene TRBV5-1 combines with J gene TRBJ2-1; 8 bases are a match to TRBD2. Germline V gives CDR1 SGHRS, CDR2 YFSETQ. The CDR3 runs to 18 residues. The V segment lost 0 bases and the J segment 5 bases; nucleotides outside the gene matches: 13. CDR3 bases: TGCGCCAGCAGCTTGGCCTCACTAGCGGCGATAAAAGACAATGAGCAGTTCTTC. Its protein is CASSLASLAAIKDNEQFF.

In DNA form, the CDR3 reads TGTGCCAGTAGTATAGTGGTGTGGGGGGGCCCCGGTGCCCCCGGGGAGCTGTTTTTT. The encoded protein is CASSIVVWGGPGAPGELFF. The chain carries TRBV19 and TRBJ2-2; tentative D call: TRBD2 (7 bases). Germline V gene data show CDR1 as LNHDA and CDR2 as SQIVND (reference sequence). CDR3 length: 19 residues. V was clipped by 1 base and J by 6 bases, with 24 bases between them.

The chain links TRBV6-5 to TRBJ2-5; 8 nucleotides line up with TRBD2. Per germline, CDR1 MNHEY and CDR2 SVGAGI. With 3 bases clipped from V and 1 base from J, the junction kept 1 base outside the gene matches. The CDR3 runs 14 residues. The CDR3 loop reads CASSYAGGQETQYF. CDR3 sequence (DNA): TGTGCCAGCAGTTATGCGGGAGGCCAAGAGACCCAGTACTTC.

This clone came up a few times. V gene TRBV29-1 combines with J gene TRBJ2-1, with D maybe TRBD2 (6 bases). V gave up 4 bases and J gave up 7 bases, with 17 bases separating them. The CDR3 is 14 residues long. Germline values: CDR1 SQVTM, CDR2 ANQGSEA. CDR3 sequence reads: CSVVLSVRGNEQFF. CDR3 DNA: TGCAGCGTTGTCTTATCGGTCCGGGGGAATGAGCAGTTCTTC.

The chain combines TRBV9 with TRBJ2-7; TRBD1 aligns across 7 bases. The CDR3 totals 15 residues. V lost 3 bases to trimming and J lost 3 bases; unmatched junction nucleotides: 9. Germline lookup yields CDR1 SGDLS and CDR2 YYNGEE. Written as DNA, the CDR3 is TGTGCCAGCAGCGCAACACACACAGGGGACTACGAGCAGTACTTC. Protein product: CASSATHTGDYEQYF.

This clone was recorded once. This sequence joins TRBV29-1 and TRBJ2-4, with D possibly TRBD1 on 5 matching bases. Germline V lookup: CDR1 SQVTM, CDR2 ANQGSEA. Trimming removed 1 base at V and 4 bases at J, with 8 bases between. There are 13 residues in the CDR3. The DNA for the CDR3 is TGCAGCGTTGAAGGGACAATGAAAAACATTCAGTACTTC. Encoded protein: CSVEGTMKNIQYF. Complete variable domain (other parts from reference TRBV29-1 and TRBJ2-4): SAVISQKPSRDICQRGTSLTIQCQVDSQVTMMFWYRQQPGQSLTLIATANQGSEATYESGFVIDKFPISRPNLTFSTLTVSNMSPEDSSIYLCSVEGTMKNIQYFGAGTRLSVL.

The rearrangement joins TRBV6-5 to TRBJ2-1, with TRBD2 matching over 9 bases. The CDR3 is made up of 15 amino acids. Trimming took 4 bases from V and 5 from J; bases not matched to a gene: 6. The germline V gene has CDR1 MNHEY and CDR2 SVGAGI. The CDR3 protein is CASSSSGGIHNEQFF. In nucleotides, the CDR3 is TGTGCCAGCAGTTCGAGCGGGGGGATCCACAATGAGCAGTTCTTC.

This sequence joins TRBV7-8 and TRBJ1-6, with a tentative D call TRBD1 (6 bases). Germline V CDR1 and CDR2: SGHVS, FQNEAQ. The V end lost 1 base, the J end lost 6 bases, and 19 bases lay between the germline ends. The CDR3 spans 18 residues. The CDR3, as DNA: TGTGCCAGCAGCTTAGTATTGGGGGCGTTAAAATCTAATTCACCCCTCCACTTT. This codes for CASSLVLGALKSNSPLHF.

V gene TRBV28 combines with J gene TRBJ2-7; 10 bases are shared with TRBD2. Trimming removed 8 bases from V and 0 bases from J; junction bases left unmatched: 13. The CDR3 runs to 17 residues. Germline V gene lookup returns CDR1 MDHEN and CDR2 SYDVKM. The CDR3 spells CASLRLAGGPFSYEQYF. In nucleotides, the CDR3 is TGTGCCAGCTTGAGACTAGCGGGCGGTCCCTTCTCCTACGAGCAGTACTTC.

The V gene is TRBV7-2, the J gene TRBJ2-3; TRBD1 might be the D (5 bases). The V and J ends lost 0 bases and 2 bases respectively, with 9 bases between them. The germline gives CDR1 SGHTA, CDR2 FQGNSA. The CDR3 runs 15 residues. The CDR3 sequence: CASSLARTITDTQYF. CDR3 DNA: TGTGCCAGCAGCTTAGCCCGGACAATCACAGATACGCAGTATTTT.

This sequence joins TRBV7-9 and TRBJ2-5; weak D call: TRBD2 (7 bases). Trimming left V 2 bases short and J 5 bases short, with 15 bases between. Germline V lookup: CDR1 SEHNR, CDR2 FQNEAQ (reference sequence). This CDR3 spans 15 amino acids. The CDR3: CASSLNSAGAETQYF. The CDR3 region has the DNA TGTGCCAGCAGCTTAAACTCCGCGGGGGCTGAGACCCAGTACTTC.

For the CDR3, the DNA is TGTGCCAGCAGCTTACTAGCGGGACAGACAGATACGCAGTATTTT. Its translation: CASSLLAGQTDTQYF. The rearrangement uses TRBV11-2 and TRBJ2-3; 9 bases are a match to TRBD2. The CDR3 is made up of 15 amino acids. CDR1 SGHAT and CDR2 FQNNGV come from the germline V gene. V shed 2 bases, J shed 3 bases, and the junction held 3 bases outside the gene matches. The full variable domain, completed using reference TRBV11-2 and TRBJ2-3, is EAGVAQSPRYKIIEKRQSVAFWCNPISGHATLYWYQQILGQGPKLLIQFQNNGVVDDSQLPKDRFSAERLKGVDSTLKIQPAKLEDSAVYLCASSLLAGQTDTQYFGPGTRLTVL.

The V and J genes are TRBV2 and TRBJ2-2, with 9 positions matching TRBD1. Germline V gene lookup returns CDR1 SNHLY and CDR2 FYNNEI. V gave up 6 bases and J gave up 1 base; unmatched junction bases: 0. There are 14 residues in the CDR3. The CDR3 DNA follows: TGTGCCAGCAGGGGACAGGGGAACACCGGGGAGCTGTTTTTT. Translating gives CASRGQGNTGELFF.

The genes are TRBV7-3 and TRBJ1-3, with 7 bases matching TRBD1. Trimming took 2 bases from V and 4 from J; bases not matched to a gene: 2. The CDR3 is 14 residues long. Germline CDR1 is SGHTA and CDR2 is FQGTGA. Written as DNA, the CDR3 is TGTGCCAGCAGCTTAGGGACAGAGGGAAACACCATATATTTT. Its translation: CASSLGTEGNTIYF.

The chain links TRBV19 to TRBJ2-2; 8 bases map to TRBD2. CDR1 is LNHDA and CDR2 is SQIVND in the germline V gene (reference sequence). The CDR3 is 14 residues long. V shed 4 bases and J 7 bases; nucleotides not matched to a gene: 5. CDR3 loop: CASSKSGRNGELFF. In DNA form, the CDR3 reads TGTGCCAGTAGTAAGAGCGGGAGAAACGGGGAGCTGTTTTTT.

This clone was seen only once. The rearrangement joins TRBV28 to TRBJ1-1; D gene uncertain. CDR1 is MDHEN, CDR2 SYDVKM, per germline. Trimming cost V 2 bases and J 1 base, with 14 bases left between them. CDR3 length: 16 amino acids. Here the CDR3 DNA reads TGTGCCAGCAGTTTACGTCAATGGTACGGGAACACTGAAGCTTTCTTT. This encodes CASSLRQWYGNTEAFF.

The chain couples TRBV4-2 to TRBJ2-7; 7 nucleotides match TRBD2. The CDR3 length is 15 residues. Trimming took 0 bases from V and 4 from J; bases not matched to a gene: 6. Germline V gene lookup returns CDR1 LGHNA and CDR2 YNFKEQ. CDR3 protein: CASSQEGGERYEQYF. The CDR3 nucleotides are TGTGCCAGCAGCCAAGAGGGGGGGGAGAGATACGAGCAGTACTTC.